This T cell receptor (beta chain) was observed in a study of T cells in Graves' hyperthyroidism and ophthalmopathy. Whole-study findings and limits: In the blood, most expanded thyroid clonotypes above 0.001 appeared as well. The model identified upcoming ophthalmopathy a median approximately 6.5 months ahead of onset.

This CDR3 comprises 14 residues. Per germline, CDR1 MGHDK and CDR2 SYGVNS. RNA transcripts provided the source from which TCR beta CDR3 regions were amplified. The TCR CDR3 was amplified in a first-round RT-PCR using the HTBI primer set. TCRdb redid the calling of the multiplex PCR reads with MiXCR, one entry per CDR3 protein. Counted here are under 700,000 distinct CDR3 sequences, roughly 46% occurring once; the ten biggest clones make up nearly 8.5%. Details on this clonotype: Its cognate antigen is unknown.

Graves' hyperthyroidism qualified as stable when ophthalmopathy did not progress within 18 months. Diagnoses were made from clinical symptoms, serum measures (thyroxine and TRAb), thyroid ultrasound and orbital computed tomography. The receptor was isolated from a woman between 18 and 29 years old with Graves' hyperthyroidism. Sequencing used peripheral blood or thyroid tissue (not recorded which). This sequence joins TRBV25-1 and TRBJ1-1; 10 bases match TRBD1. For the CDR3, the DNA is TGTGCTAGAGGGGACAGGGGATTTGTCACTGAAGCTTTCTTT. Amino acid sequence: CARGDRGFVTEAFF.